The 2 T cell receptor beta chains in this list originate from one sample, sequenced in a study of shared clonotypes between healthy human individuals. Some clones are missing from TCRdb's copy, which holds only in-frame ones; the method was immunoSEQ multiplex PCR. In the table there are about 2,200,000 clones, just over 90% of which are singletons. Naive CD8 cells lacked CD45RO and underwent positive selection for CCR7, leaving out terminally differentiated effector memory CD45RA+ cells. Sequencing was carried out using naive CD8+ T cells from PBMCs. These receptors were obtained from a man younger than 30 in good health. Some clones in this sample may be carry-over from other donors' samples.

This rearrangement joins TRBV7-9 to TRBJ1-1; TRBD1 might be the D (5 bases). V was cut by 5 bases and J by 3 bases, with 16 bases left in between. The CDR3 totals 15 residues. Germline lookup yields CDR1 SEHNR and CDR2 FQNEAQ (reference sequence). CDR3 nucleotides: TGTGCCAGCAGCCGAGGGACCGTGGGTGACACTGAAGCTTTCTTT. This translates into CASSRGTVGDTEAFF.

The rearrangement links TRBV19 to TRBJ2-1, with TRBD1 matching 11 bases. The CDR3 consists of 13 residues. Germline CDR1 LNHDA, CDR2 SQIVND (reference sequence). Trimming at V came to 7 bases and at J to 9 bases, leaving 5 bases not matched to a gene. CDR3 loop: CASIGDRGSEQFF. The CDR3 coding sequence is TGTGCCAGTATTGGGGACAGGGGGAGTGAGCAGTTCTTC. The full variable domain, rest sourced from reference TRBV19 and TRBJ2-1, is DGGITQSPKYLFRKEGQNVTLSCEQNLNHDAMYWYRQDPGQGLRLIYYSQIVNDFQKGDIAEGYSVSREKKESFPLTVTSAQKNPTAFYLCASIGDRGSEQFFGPGTRLTVL.